This TCR beta chain was captured in a study of T cell repertoires in cytomegalovirus infection. TCRdb reprocessed the reads via MiXCR and lists one record per CDR3 protein. This table has some 700,000 distinct CDR3 sequences, 30% to 40% appearing once. Germline CDR1 is LGHDT and CDR2 is YNNKEL (reference sequence). The CDR3 sequence is 14 residues long. Trimming removed 5 bases from V and 5 bases from J, with 12 bases in between. As to this clonotype: Its antigen is currently unknown.

The sample here was cultured PBMCs, taken from culture after CMV antigen stimulation. V usage is TRBV3-1 and J usage is TRBJ2-2, with a weak D call TRBD2 (6 bases). This receptor was identified in a human donor in good health (CMV status not recorded). Some clones in this sample may be carry-over from other donors' samples. For the CDR3, the DNA is TGTGCCAGCAGCAGCACGGGGGTGACCGGGGAGCTGTTTTTT. Protein sequence: CASSSTGVTGELFF.